The clone carrying this T cell receptor beta chain appeared a few times. Antigen: not known. The source of the sample is a study of T-cell memory formation after mild COVID-19. Study-wide points: Detection of some responders pre-infection suggested pre-existing cross-reactive memory T cells participated. Largely, contracting CD4+ clones fell within CM and EM, and contracting CD8+ clones within EMRA. Whether day 37 second-wave clones are SARS-CoV-2-specific was not confirmed.

Constant-segment-primed 5'RACE gave TCR alpha and TCR beta cDNA libraries with sample barcodes and UMIs. One entry per CDR3 protein results from TCRdb running MiXCR on the 5' RACE reads. The sample lists about 340,000 distinct CDR3 sequences, around a fifth occurring once. The sequence derives from an adult woman who had mild COVID-19 (a few samples of this study predate the infection). Cell type and time point are not known. Sequences were obtained from PBMCs or a T cell subset sorted from them (not recorded which).

As DNA, the CDR3 is TGTGCCAGCAGTCTAAAGGGTGTGAATGAGCAGTTCTTC. This codes for CASSLKGVNEQFF. The chain has TRBV27 and TRBJ2-1; D unclear. The CDR3 has 13 amino acids. V gave up 5 bases and J gave up 7 bases, with 12 bases separating them. CDR1 is MNHEY and CDR2 is SMNVEV in the germline V gene (reference sequence).